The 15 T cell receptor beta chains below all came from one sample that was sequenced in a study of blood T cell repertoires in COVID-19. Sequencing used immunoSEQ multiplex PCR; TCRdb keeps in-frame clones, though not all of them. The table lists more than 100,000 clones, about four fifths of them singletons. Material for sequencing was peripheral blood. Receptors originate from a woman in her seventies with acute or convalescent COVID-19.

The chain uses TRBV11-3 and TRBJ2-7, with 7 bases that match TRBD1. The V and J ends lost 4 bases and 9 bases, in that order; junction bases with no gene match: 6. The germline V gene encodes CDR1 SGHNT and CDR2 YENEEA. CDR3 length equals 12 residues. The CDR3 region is CASSSNGQAQYV. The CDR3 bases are TGTGCCAGCAGCTCGAACGGACAGGCGCAGTACGTC.

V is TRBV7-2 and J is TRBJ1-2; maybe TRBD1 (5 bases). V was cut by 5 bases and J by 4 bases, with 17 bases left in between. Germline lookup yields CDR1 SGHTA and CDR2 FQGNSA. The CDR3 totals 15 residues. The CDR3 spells CASSPQTAFGYGYTF. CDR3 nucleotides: TGTGCCAGCAGCCCGCAGACAGCCTTTGGCTATGGCTACACCTTC. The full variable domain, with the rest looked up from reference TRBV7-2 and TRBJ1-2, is GAGVSQSPSNKVTEKGKDVELRCDPISGHTALYWYRQSLGQGLEFLIYFQGNSAPDKSGLPSDRFSAERTGGSVSTLTIQRTQQEDSAVYLCASSPQTAFGYGYTFGSGTRLTVV.

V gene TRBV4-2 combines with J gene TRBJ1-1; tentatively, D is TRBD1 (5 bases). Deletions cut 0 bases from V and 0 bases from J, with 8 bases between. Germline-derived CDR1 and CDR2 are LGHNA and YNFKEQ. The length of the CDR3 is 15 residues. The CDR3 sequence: CASSQDKGVNTEAFF. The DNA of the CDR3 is TGTGCCAGCAGCCAAGATAAAGGGGTGAACACTGAAGCTTTCTTT.

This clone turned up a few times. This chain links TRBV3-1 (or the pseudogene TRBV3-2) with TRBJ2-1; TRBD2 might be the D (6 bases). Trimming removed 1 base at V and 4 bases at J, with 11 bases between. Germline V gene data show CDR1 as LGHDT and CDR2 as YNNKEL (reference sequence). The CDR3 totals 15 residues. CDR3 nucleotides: TGTGCCAGCAGCCAAGTAAGGAGGGCTTACAATGAGCAGTTCTTC. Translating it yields CASSQVRRAYNEQFF.

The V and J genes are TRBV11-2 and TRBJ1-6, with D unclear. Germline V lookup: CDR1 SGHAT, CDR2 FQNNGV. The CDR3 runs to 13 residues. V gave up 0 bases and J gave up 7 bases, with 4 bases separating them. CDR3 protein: CASSLDPNSPLHF. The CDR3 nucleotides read TGTGCCAGCAGCTTAGATCCAAATTCACCCCTCCACTTT.

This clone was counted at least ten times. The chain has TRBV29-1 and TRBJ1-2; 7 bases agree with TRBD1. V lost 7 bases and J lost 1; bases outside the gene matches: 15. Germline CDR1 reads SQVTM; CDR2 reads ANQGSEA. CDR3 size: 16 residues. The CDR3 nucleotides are TGCAGCGCGACAAAACAGGGGAGAGGGTTTAACTATGGCTACACCTTC. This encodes CSATKQGRGFNYGYTF.

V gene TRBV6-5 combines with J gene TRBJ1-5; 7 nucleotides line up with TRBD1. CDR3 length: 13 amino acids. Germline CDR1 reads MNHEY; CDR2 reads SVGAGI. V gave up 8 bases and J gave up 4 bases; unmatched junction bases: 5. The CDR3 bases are TGTGCCAGCGCGGGACAGCAAAATCAGCCCCAGCATTTT. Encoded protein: CASAGQQNQPQHF.

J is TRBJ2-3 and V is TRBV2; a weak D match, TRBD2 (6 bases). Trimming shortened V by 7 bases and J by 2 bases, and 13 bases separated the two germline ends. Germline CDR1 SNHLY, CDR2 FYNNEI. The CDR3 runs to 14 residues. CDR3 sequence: CASTSDTHTDTQYF. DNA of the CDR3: TGTGCCAGCACTAGCGATACCCACACAGATACGCAGTATTTT.

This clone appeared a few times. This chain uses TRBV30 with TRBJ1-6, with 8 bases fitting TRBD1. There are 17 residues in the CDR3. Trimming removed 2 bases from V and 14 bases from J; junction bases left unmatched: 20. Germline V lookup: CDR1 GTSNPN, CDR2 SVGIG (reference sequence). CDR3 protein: CAWSLGRGQGPFGTLHF. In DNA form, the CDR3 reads TGTGCCTGGAGTCTAGGACGCGGACAGGGACCCTTTGGCACCCTCCACTTT.

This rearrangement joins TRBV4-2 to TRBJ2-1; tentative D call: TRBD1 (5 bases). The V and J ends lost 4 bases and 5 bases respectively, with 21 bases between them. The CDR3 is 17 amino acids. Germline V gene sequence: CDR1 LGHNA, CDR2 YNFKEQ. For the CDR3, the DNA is TGTGCCAGCAGCCCCTCCACCCGCAGGACATCTAACAATGAGCAGTTCTTC. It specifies CASSPSTRRTSNNEQFF.

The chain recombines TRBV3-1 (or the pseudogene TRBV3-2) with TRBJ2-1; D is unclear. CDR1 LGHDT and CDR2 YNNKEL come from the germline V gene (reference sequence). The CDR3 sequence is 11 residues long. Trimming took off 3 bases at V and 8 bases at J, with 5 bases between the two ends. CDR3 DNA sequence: TGTGCCAGCAGCCAGAGAGATGAGCAGTTCTTC. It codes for CASSQRDEQFF.

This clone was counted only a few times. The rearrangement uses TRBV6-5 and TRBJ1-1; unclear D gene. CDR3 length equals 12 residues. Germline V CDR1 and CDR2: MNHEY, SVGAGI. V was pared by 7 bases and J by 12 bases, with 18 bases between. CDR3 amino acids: CASTEPGTATFF. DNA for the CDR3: TGTGCCAGCACCGAACCGGGAACCGCGACTTTCTTT.

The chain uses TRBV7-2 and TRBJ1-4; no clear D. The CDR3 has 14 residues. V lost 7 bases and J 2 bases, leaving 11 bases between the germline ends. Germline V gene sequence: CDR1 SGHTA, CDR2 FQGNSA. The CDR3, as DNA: TGTGCCAGCACCGTTTCGCGCACTAATGAAAAACTGTTTTTT. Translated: CASTVSRTNEKLFF.

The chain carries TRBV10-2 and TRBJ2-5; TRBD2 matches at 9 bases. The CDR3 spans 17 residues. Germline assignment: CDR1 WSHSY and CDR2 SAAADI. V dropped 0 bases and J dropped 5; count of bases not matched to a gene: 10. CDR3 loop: CASSESKGGGAFETQYF. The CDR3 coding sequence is TGCGCCAGCAGTGAGTCGAAGGGCGGGGGGGCCTTTGAGACCCAGTACTTC.

The CDR3 loop reads CASSLAGQPQHF. CDR3 DNA sequence: TGTGCCAGCAGCTTGGCGGGTCAGCCCCAGCATTTT. The gene calls are TRBV5-4 and TRBJ1-5; D not certain. This CDR3 region has 12 residues. Trimming left V 0 bases short and J 6 bases short, with 4 bases between. Per the germline V gene, CDR1 is SGHNT and CDR2 is YYREEE (reference sequence).